Below, 13 T cell receptor beta chains from the same sample are listed, as sequenced in a study of vaccination effects on CD4 cells after COVID-19. TCRdb's copy holds only in-frame clones and misses some; the assay was immunoSEQ multiplex PCR. The repertoire holds 29,000 or so clones, with roughly 74% as singletons. Using viral peptide pools, the ViraFEST assay grew out antigen-specific CD4+ T cells prior to sequencing. Following culture for around 10 days, CD4+ T cells were isolated. As their vaccination, participants received two doses of either BNT162b2 or mRNA-1273. Antigens for these TCRs are unknown. The input for sequencing was CD4+ T cells from PBMCs cultured with HCoV-OC43 spike peptides, taken after COVID-19 vaccination. Subset noted: HCoV-OC43 spike overlapping peptide pool stimulation. The source of these receptors is a human donor who received a COVID-19 vaccine.

The chain carries TRBV27 and TRBJ2-7, with D perhaps TRBD1 or TRBD2 (5 bases each). This CDR3 has 15 amino acids. V was cut by 4 bases and J by 5 bases, with 18 bases left in between. Germline V gene sequence: CDR1 MNHEY, CDR2 SMNVEV (reference sequence). CDR3 in DNA: TGTGCCAGCAGTTCGAAGGGACGATTTCAGAACGAGCAGTACTTC. This translates into CASSSKGRFQNEQYF.

This chain uses TRBV6-5 with TRBJ2-1, with D perhaps TRBD2 (5 bases). CDR1 MNHEY and CDR2 SVGAGI come from the germline V gene. Trimming removed 10 bases at V and 0 bases at J, with 13 bases between. The CDR3 length is 14 residues. The CDR3: CAISAADSYNEQFF. The CDR3 DNA is TGTGCCATCTCAGCGGCAGACTCCTACAATGAGCAGTTCTTC.

This chain connects TRBV27 to TRBJ1-1; the D is unclear. CDR3 length equals 14 residues. Deletions cut 0 bases from V and 0 bases from J, with 5 bases between. Germline V gene sequence: CDR1 MNHEY, CDR2 SMNVEV (reference sequence). CDR3 sequence (DNA): TGTGCCAGCAGTTTATCCTTCCTGAACACTGAAGCTTTCTTT. Translation gives CASSLSFLNTEAFF.

This clone was seen a few times. V usage is TRBV5-1 and J usage is TRBJ2-7, with unresolved D. Germline CDR1 is SGHRS and CDR2 is YFSETQ. The CDR3 extends over 13 amino acids. Deletions cut 1 base from V and 4 bases from J, with 9 bases between. The CDR3 is CASSLNGDYEQYF. DNA for the CDR3: TGCGCCAGCAGCTTGAATGGGGATTACGAGCAGTACTTC.

This clone was detected a few times. The genes are TRBV5-8 and TRBJ1-5; 10 bases fit TRBD1. This CDR3 comprises 17 residues. V dropped 4 bases and J dropped 3; count of bases not matched to a gene: 10. Germline lookup yields CDR1 SGHTS and CDR2 YDEGEE. The CDR3 nucleotides are TGTGCCAGCAGCGTCAGACAGGGGGCGATTGACAATCAGCCCCAGCATTTT. Residues: CASSVRQGAIDNQPQHF.

This sequence joins TRBV20-1 and TRBJ2-7; no clear D gene. The germline V gene has CDR1 DFQATT and CDR2 SNEGSKA (reference sequence). V lost 3 bases and J 6 bases, leaving 15 bases between the germline ends. The CDR3 has 13 residues. CDR3 amino acids: CSASRQLFGEQYF. CDR3 nucleotides: TGCAGTGCTAGTCGGCAGCTTTTTGGCGAGCAGTACTTC.

The chain couples TRBV4-2 to TRBJ2-1, with TRBD2 matching 8 bases. V lost 3 bases, J lost 8 bases, and 12 bases stayed unmatched. The germline V gene encodes CDR1 LGHNA and CDR2 YNFKEQ. The CDR3 sequence is 16 residues long. The CDR3 is CASSQNPGLDADEQFF. The CDR3 bases are TGTGCCAGCAGCCAGAACCCGGGACTAGACGCCGATGAGCAGTTCTTC.

Here the CDR3 reads CASSHPGLLGGNTIYF. In DNA form, the CDR3 reads TGTGCCAGCAGCCACCCCGGTCTGCTTGGTGGAAACACCATATATTTT. The rearrangement uses TRBV4-2 and TRBJ1-3; D is unresolved. Germline CDR1 and CDR2: LGHNA and YNFKEQ. The CDR3 sequence is 16 residues long. The V end was cut by 3 bases, the J end by 3 bases, with 15 bases between.

This clone appeared once. The CDR3 region has the DNA TGTGCCAGCAGTTTGGGACAGGGATACTCCTACGAGCAGTACTTC. This codes for CASSLGQGYSYEQYF. The chain combines TRBV6-2 or TRBV6-3 with TRBJ2-7; TRBD1 aligns across 9 bases. The CDR3 contains 15 residues. The germline V gene has CDR1 MNHEY and CDR2 SVGEGT. Trimming at V came to 4 bases and at J to 0 bases, leaving 4 bases not matched to a gene.

The rearrangement links TRBV3-1 (or the pseudogene TRBV3-2) to TRBJ2-6, with D possibly called TRBD1 or TRBD2 (5 bases each). Germline lookup yields CDR1 LGHDT and CDR2 YNNKEL (reference sequence). The CDR3 has 17 amino acids. V lost 5 bases to trimming and J lost 0 bases, with 14 bases between them. The CDR3 loop reads CASSAGALISGANVLTF. Written as DNA, the CDR3 is TGTGCCAGCAGCGCCGGGGCCTTAATCTCTGGGGCCAACGTCCTGACTTTC.

The chain is built from TRBV15 and TRBJ1-4; no definite D call. Deletions cut 5 bases from V and 3 bases from J, with 4 bases between. CDR3 length: 12 residues. Germline lookup yields CDR1 LNHNV and CDR2 YYDKDF (reference sequence). In nucleotides, the CDR3 is TGTGCCACCAGCGGTGCTAATGAAAAACTGTTTTTT. Its translation is CATSGANEKLFF.

V gene TRBV9 combines with J gene TRBJ2-3; no clear D gene. Trimming took off 4 bases at V and 5 bases at J, with 11 bases between the two ends. Per germline, CDR1 SGDLS and CDR2 YYNGEE. The CDR3 is made up of 13 amino acids. CDR3 sequence (DNA): TGTGCCAGCAGCCAGGCTTTGGGAGATACGCAGTATTTT. Translation gives CASSQALGDTQYF.

V gene TRBV6-5 combines with J gene TRBJ1-1; tentatively, D is TRBD1 (6 bases). V shed 10 bases and J shed 1 base, with 13 bases lying between them. This CDR3 has 13 residues. Germline lookup yields CDR1 MNHEY and CDR2 SVGAGI. The CDR3 DNA reads TGTGCCACCCAAGGGACAACGAACACTGAAGCTTTCTTT. Its protein is CATQGTTNTEAFF.